This TCR beta chain was sequenced in a study of cytomegalovirus exposure and HLA in healthy donors. Points from the study as a whole: In a later analysis, donors in an Asian-associated ancestry cluster reportedly had fewer N-insertions in productive TCRs than the cohort mean.

PCR was performed using 60 Vbeta and 13 Jbeta primers. Assay used: immunoSEQ multiplex PCR; TCRdb lists only in-frame clones, some missing. The sample lists about 180,000 clones, 70% to 80% occurring once. Germline values: CDR1 SGHKS, CDR2 YYEKEE (reference sequence). The CDR3 has 16 amino acids. Trimming stripped 1 base from V and 3 bases from J, with 16 bases between. In its sample, this clone was seen once. The antigen is undetermined. The sequence derives from a woman in her 40s in good health and CMV-seronegative. This chain links TRBV5-5 with TRBJ1-2; TRBD1 is a possible D gene (6 bases). The sequenced sample was PBMCs. CDR3: CASSLQDSQAYYGYTF. The CDR3, as DNA: TGTGCCAGCAGCTTGCAGGACAGCCAGGCCTACTATGGCTACACCTTC.